A selection of T cell receptor beta chains follows, all from one sample in a study of CD8 T cells in ankylosing spondylitis. Each CDR3 protein is one row after TCRdb ran MiXCR on the 5' RACE reads. The sample lists 470,000 or so distinct CDR3 sequences; roughly 25% were seen once. The sample taken for sequencing was blood, either unsorted or a sorted T cell fraction (not recorded which). The receptors were sampled from a male donor with ankylosing spondylitis. The conserved cysteine and the conserved F or W are not part of the CDR3 here.

CDR3aa	v_gene	j_gene
ASSFTGGGEKLF	TRBV5-1	TRBJ1-4
ASRLGDRTMNTEAF	TRBV5-1	TRBJ1-1
ASSLGRAADTQY	TRBV7-9	TRBJ2-3
ASSTTTGTGEPYEQY	TRBV25-1	TRBJ2-7
ASSPTGLDEQY	TRBV11-2	TRBJ2-7
ASSPPRQLTEAF	TRBV14	TRBJ1-1
ASSFLASGSHEQY	TRBV27	TRBJ2-7
ASSYPGTGAGEQY	TRBV11-2	TRBJ2-7
ASSFRVGTDTQY	TRBV7-8	TRBJ2-3
ATRDSGAYGYT	TRBV3-1	TRBJ1-2
ATAAQAGGPGEQF	TRBV10-1	TRBJ2-1
ASTVSGSGTGHNEQF	TRBV7-8	TRBJ2-1
ASSFTGNGYT	TRBV7-9	TRBJ1-2
ASGFIAGVGNEQF	TRBV12-5	TRBJ2-1
ASSQQDPPFDEQY	TRBV14	TRBJ2-7
ASSYSLAGVENIQY	TRBV6-5	TRBJ2-4
AISAGNPPTYGYT	TRBV10-3	TRBJ1-2
SARRLAETQY	TRBV20-1	TRBJ2-5
ASSPPAGQGGNQPQH	TRBV21-1	TRBJ1-5
ASSLGGRRGYT	TRBV5-6	TRBJ1-2
ASSLDKATTGELF	TRBV5-1	TRBJ2-2
ASSQLRTGGSEQY	TRBV3-1	TRBJ2-7
ATSRDAGYSSGNTIY	TRBV15	TRBJ1-3
ASSRTRQETQY	TRBV11-2	TRBJ2-5
SVGTGKGDEQF	TRBV29-1	TRBJ2-1
ASSHDRDQPQH	TRBV12-3/TRBV12-4	TRBJ1-5
ASSPEGFEQF	TRBV7-9	TRBJ2-1
ASSTRRSEAF	TRBV11-2	TRBJ1-1
ASSSMDIQY	TRBV7-9	TRBJ2-4
SATGSSYNSPLH	TRBV20-1	TRBJ1-6
SARGWLAENYNEQF	TRBV20-1	TRBJ2-1
ASSLGLYTRKSSYNEQF	TRBV28	TRBJ2-1
ASSPRAGAGNEQF	TRBV13	TRBJ2-1
ASSTSRLNNEQF	TRBV12-3/TRBV12-4	TRBJ2-1
ASSLDLYSYEQY	TRBV12-3/TRBV12-4	TRBJ2-7
SATRLAGGRYEQY	TRBV20-1	TRBJ2-7
ASSPGLAEYNEQF	TRBV5-1	TRBJ2-1
ASSFKSGVSGYT	TRBV5-1	TRBJ1-2